This record looks at one TCR beta chain sequence and its context. Its antigen is as yet unknown. The repertoire was sequenced with immunoSEQ multiplex PCR; TCRdb's copy has only in-frame clones and lacks some. This table has around 99,000 clones, about 88% appearing once. This entry comes from a study of T cell responses to AZD1222 COVID-19 vaccine. Regarding the study as a whole: Baseline serology detected seropositivity in only six AZD1222 recipients.

Trimming stripped 0 bases from V and 4 bases from J, with 15 bases between. Germline CDR1 is LNHDA and CDR2 is SQIVND (reference sequence). CDR3 length: 16 residues. The gene calls are TRBV19 and TRBJ1-1; D unclear. This receptor was taken from an adult in good health. The sample here was peripheral blood, taken on day 0 of AZD1222 vaccination. The CDR3 sequence: CASSIDSVWAGTEAFF. CDR3 in DNA: TGTGCCAGTAGTATAGATTCGGTGTGGGCAGGCACTGAAGCTTTCTTT.